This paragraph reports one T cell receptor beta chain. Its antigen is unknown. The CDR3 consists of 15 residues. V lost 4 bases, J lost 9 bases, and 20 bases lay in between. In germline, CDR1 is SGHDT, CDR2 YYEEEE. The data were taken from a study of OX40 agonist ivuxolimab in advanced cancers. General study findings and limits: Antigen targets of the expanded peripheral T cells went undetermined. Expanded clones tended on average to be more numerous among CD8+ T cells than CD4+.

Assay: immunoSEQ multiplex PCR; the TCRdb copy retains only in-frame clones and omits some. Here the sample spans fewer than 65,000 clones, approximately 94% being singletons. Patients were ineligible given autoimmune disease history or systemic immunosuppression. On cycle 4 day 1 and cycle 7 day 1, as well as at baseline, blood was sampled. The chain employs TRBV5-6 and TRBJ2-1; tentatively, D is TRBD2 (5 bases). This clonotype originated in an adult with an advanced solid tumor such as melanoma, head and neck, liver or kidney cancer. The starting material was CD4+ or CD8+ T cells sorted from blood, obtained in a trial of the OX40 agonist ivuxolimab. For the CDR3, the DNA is TGTGCCAGCAGCCCCCACCCCCAGCGGCAAGTTGAGCAGTTCTTC. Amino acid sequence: CASSPHPQRQVEQFF.